This T cell receptor (beta chain) was identified in a study of graft-versus-host responses after intestinal transplantation. Grafts had their tissue processed, releasing intraepithelial and lamina propria lymphocytes. This clone was observed a handful of times. Its antigen is as yet unknown. This sample includes further DNA sequences coding for the same CDR3. Data came from immunoSEQ multiplex PCR; TCRdb stores just in-frame clones and leaves some out. The table lists approximately 3,100 clones, about 70% of them singletons. Findings and caveats of the study: Peak circulating GvH clone levels tracked with early post-transplant HvG declines. In patients with graft-donor T cell macrochimerism, allograft graft-versus-host to host-versus-graft clonal ratios were high. Present in recipient marrow, GvH clones included some that appeared first in ileum or blood.

CDR1 and CDR2 from the germline V gene are SGHDT and YYEEEE. This CDR3 region has 15 residues. Trimming cost V 0 bases and J 0 bases; bases outside gene matches: 3. The receptor comes from a human patient who received an intestinal transplant, so some T cells may come from the graft donor. V and J are TRBV5-6 and TRBJ2-7; TRBD1 matches at 7 bases. The source was ileum tissue, collected roughly 5 and 7 days after intestinal transplantation. The CDR3 sequence is CASSLGGTASYEQYF. DNA of the CDR3: TGTGCCAGCAGCTTGGGTGGGACAGCCTCCTACGAGCAGTACTTC.